This T cell receptor beta chain was documented in a study of PD-L1 blockade in urothelial cancer (dated by TCRdb to about 2017). At the level of the whole study: All patients started therapy around 2014 and received atezolizumab 1,200 mg intravenously every 3 weeks. About 90% of the 29 patients were identified as males with urothelial cancer of bladder origin, and a prior smoking history was reported by 18 of 29 patients. An ECOG performance status of 0 or 1 was recorded for the patients, and 0 to 3 prior chemotherapy regimens had been received by the patients. Blood samples were analyzed at two time points: 3 weeks after treatment start (second dose) and 6 weeks after treatment start. Blood samples gave median yields of 141,255 T cells and over 80,000 unique TCRs, along with a median clonality of about 0.084. The study was an exploratory multi-omic analysis of somatic, immune and clinical correlates of response to PD-L1 blockade with atezolizumab in urothelial cancer. TCR sequencing covered pretreatment tumor samples and matched, serially collected peripheral blood taken before and after atezolizumab treatment. Durable clinical benefit was defined as a progression-free survival longer than 6 months, and TCR features were additionally tested against progression-free survival and overall survival. In the same patients who had TCR sequencing, pretreatment tumors also underwent whole exome sequencing and RNA sequencing. About 10 patients reached durable clinical benefit, while 20 to 25 patients did not. Pretreatment blood TCR-seq was available for fewer than 30 patients, at least one posttreatment blood collection was obtained for about 24 patients, and tumor TCR-seq was available for about 24 patients.

With respect to this clone: Its antigen has not been determined. No much larger clone exists at a distance of one base, and base qualities are not known.

V and J are truncated by 3 bases and 6 bases respectively, leaving an intervening sequence of 10 bases. The germline V gene encodes CDR1 KGHSH and CDR2 LQKENI. From the cysteine through the phenylalanine, the CDR3 covers 13 amino acids. The read is trimmed to its CDR3 DNA, 39 bases read in frame from base 1. A cohort of about 30 patients with locally advanced or metastatic urothelial carcinoma, treated at Memorial Sloan Kettering on a trial protocol, was included. Peripheral blood mononuclear cells were collected pretreatment and during treatment, with between 1 and 8 total time points per patient. The Qiagen DNeasy Blood extraction kit was used to purify genomic DNA from total PBMCs and from tumor samples. PBMCs were collected pretreatment and during treatment, and were isolated and stored as previously described. Synthetic TCR analog templates were spiked into each PCR so that absolute template abundance could be estimated from read counts. Using the immunoSEQ assay, TCRbeta CDR3 regions were amplified from genomic DNA with bias-controlled V and J gene primers. Sequencing of rearranged TCRbeta segments was performed at approximately 20X coverage. As for the original processing: Sequencing errors were corrected by clustering, and CDR3s were annotated against IMGT so that V, D and J genes could be assigned. Downstream analyses used only productive TCRbeta rearrangements, leaving out any out-of-frame or stop-codon sequences. To compute clonality, Shannon entropy was normalized by the log of the number of unique productive sequences and then subtracted from one. Clones differing between time points or between blood and tumor were identified using Fisher's exact test with Benjamini-Hochberg correction, with an adjusted p below 0.01 applied as the threshold. TCRdb took over this immuneACCESS table, retaining in-frame rearrangements with V and J assigned. Such tables are incomplete; in checked studies, under half of the missing clones stem from an unresolved V gene, and the remainder is unexplained. The V and J calls and clone size come from that table; D and trimming were worked out from the DNA. Across this sample there are under 50,000 clones, with 80% to 95% seen only once. The ten largest clones add up to roughly 7.6% of the sample.

Here is what the overall study found, with its caveats: A pretreatment peripheral blood TCR clonality below the median was linked to improved progression-free and overall survival. Small sample size (n of about 30) and many exploratory analyses mean the results are intended to be hypothesis-generating. At 3 weeks after the start of treatment, tumor-associated TCR clones in peripheral blood had expanded more in patients with durable benefit (n of about 21, p = 0.022).

This sequence originates from a man aged 65 to 79 with urothelial cancer. Sample: PBMCs, taken around atezolizumab (anti-PD-L1) treatment. The chain joins TRBV18 to TRBJ2-3; no D gene call is confident. The CDR3 corresponds to CASSPRLSDTQYF. The DNA sequence reads TGTGCCAGCTCACCTCGTCTCTCCGATACGCAGTATTTT.